This TCR beta chain was sequenced during a study of T cell responses to AZD1222 COVID-19 vaccine. TCRdb's copy holds only in-frame clones and misses some; the assay was immunoSEQ multiplex PCR. The table lists some 120,000 clones, around 92% of them singletons. Study-level points and caveats: The donors showed a predominance of white British ancestry and of females, with possible underestimation of clonal diversity. CD4 TCRs covered the whole spike, strongest at regions 160-218 and 743-854. Close to half of all spike-specific TCRs reportedly target regions of the variants that are unmutated.

The V segment lost 1 base and the J segment 6 bases; nucleotides outside the gene matches: 2. The CDR3 is 13 amino acids. Germline V gene data show CDR1 as LGHNA and CDR2 as YSLEER. This clone showed up just a few times. No antigen is known for it. The gene calls are TRBV4-3 and TRBJ2-7, with 8 nucleotides matching TRBD2. Material: peripheral blood, obtained on day 0 of AZD1222 vaccination. The TCR sequence derives from an adult in good health. CDR3 DNA: TGCGCCAGCAGCCAAGTAGCGGGAACCGAGCAGTACTTC. This sequence encodes CASSQVAGTEQYF.